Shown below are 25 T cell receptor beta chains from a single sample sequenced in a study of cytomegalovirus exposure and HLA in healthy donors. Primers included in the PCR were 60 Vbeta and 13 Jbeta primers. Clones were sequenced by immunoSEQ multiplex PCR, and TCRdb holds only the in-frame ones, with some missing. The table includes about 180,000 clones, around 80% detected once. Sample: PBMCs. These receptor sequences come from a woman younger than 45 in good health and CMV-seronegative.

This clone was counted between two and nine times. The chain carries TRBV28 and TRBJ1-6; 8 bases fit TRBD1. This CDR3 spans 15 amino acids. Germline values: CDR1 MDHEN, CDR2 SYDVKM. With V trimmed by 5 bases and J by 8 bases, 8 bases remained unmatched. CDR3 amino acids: CASSPPGQAHSPLHF. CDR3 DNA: TGTGCCAGCAGTCCCCCGGGACAGGCCCATTCACCCCTCCACTTT.

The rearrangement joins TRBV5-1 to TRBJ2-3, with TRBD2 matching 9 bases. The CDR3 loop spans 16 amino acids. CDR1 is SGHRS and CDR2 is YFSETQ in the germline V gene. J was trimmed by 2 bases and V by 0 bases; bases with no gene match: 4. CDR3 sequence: CASSLDLAGPTDTQYF. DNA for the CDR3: TGCGCCAGCAGCTTGGACCTAGCGGGACCCACAGATACGCAGTATTTT.

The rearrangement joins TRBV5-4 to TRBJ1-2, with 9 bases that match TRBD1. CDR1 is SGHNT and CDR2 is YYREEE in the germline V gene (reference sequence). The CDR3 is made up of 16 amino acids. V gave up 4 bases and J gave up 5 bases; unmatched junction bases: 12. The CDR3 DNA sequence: TGTGCCAGCAGCCGTGACGGGACAGGGCAGTTTTATGGCTACACCTTC. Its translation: CASSRDGTGQFYGYTF.

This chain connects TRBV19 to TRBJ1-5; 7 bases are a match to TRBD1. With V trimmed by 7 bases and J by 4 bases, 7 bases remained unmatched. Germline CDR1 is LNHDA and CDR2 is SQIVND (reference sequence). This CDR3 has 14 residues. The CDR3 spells CASMGRGINQPQHF. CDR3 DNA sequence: TGTGCCAGTATGGGCAGGGGGATAAATCAGCCCCAGCATTTT.

The CDR3 nucleotides read TGTGCCAGCTCAACACGACAGGGCTGGAACTATGGCTACACCTTC. This sequence encodes CASSTRQGWNYGYTF. V usage is TRBV18 and J usage is TRBJ1-2; 7 nucleotides agree with TRBD1. J gave up 2 bases and V 5 bases, and 8 bases lay outside the gene matches. The CDR3 is made up of 15 amino acids. Germline V gives CDR1 KGHSH, CDR2 LQKENI.

CDR3: CASSSTGGWEDGYTF. The CDR3 DNA is TGTGCCAGTAGCTCCACAGGGGGCTGGGAGGATGGCTACACCTTC. The rearrangement joins TRBV19 to TRBJ1-2, with TRBD1 identical over 9 bases. Germline assignment: CDR1 LNHDA and CDR2 SQIVND (reference sequence). The CDR3 contains 15 residues. Trimming took 6 bases from V and 6 from J; bases not matched to a gene: 11.

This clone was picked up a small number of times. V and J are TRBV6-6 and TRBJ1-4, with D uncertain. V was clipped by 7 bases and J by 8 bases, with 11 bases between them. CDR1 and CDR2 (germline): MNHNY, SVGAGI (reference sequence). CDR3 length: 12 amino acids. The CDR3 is CASTSSGEKLFF. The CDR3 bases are TGTGCCAGCACCAGCTCCGGGGAAAAACTGTTTTTT.

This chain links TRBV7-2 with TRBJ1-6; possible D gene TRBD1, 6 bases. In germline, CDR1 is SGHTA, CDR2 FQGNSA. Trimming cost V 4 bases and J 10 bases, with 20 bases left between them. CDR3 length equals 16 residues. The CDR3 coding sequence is TGTGCCAGCAGCTCACGACAATCAGGGGTAGGGTCACCCCTCCACTTT. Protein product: CASSSRQSGVGSPLHF.

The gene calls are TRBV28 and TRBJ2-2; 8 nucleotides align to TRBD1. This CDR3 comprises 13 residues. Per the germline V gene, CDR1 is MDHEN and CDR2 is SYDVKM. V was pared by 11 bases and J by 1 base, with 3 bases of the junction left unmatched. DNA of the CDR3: TGTGCCGCTGGGACAGGGAACACCGGGGAGCTGTTTTTT. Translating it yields CAAGTGNTGELFF.

CDR3 protein: CASTFIGGTGGTGELFF. CDR3 DNA sequence: TGTGCCAGCACGTTTATCGGCGGGACAGGGGGCACCGGGGAGCTGTTTTTT. This chain uses TRBV7-6 with TRBJ2-2; 11 positions agree with TRBD1. The CDR3 has 17 residues. J was trimmed by 4 bases and V by 7 bases; bases with no gene match: 11. From germline, CDR1 is SGHVS and CDR2 FNYEAQ.

For the CDR3, the DNA is TGTGCCAGCAGCGAGGGACAGGGGAGCGAGCAGTACTTC. It encodes CASSEGQGSEQYF. The J gene is TRBJ2-7, the V gene TRBV6-5; 10 positions match TRBD1. There are 13 residues in the CDR3. V shed 6 bases and J 6 bases; nucleotides not matched to a gene: 5. Germline loops: CDR1 MNHEY, CDR2 SVGAGI.

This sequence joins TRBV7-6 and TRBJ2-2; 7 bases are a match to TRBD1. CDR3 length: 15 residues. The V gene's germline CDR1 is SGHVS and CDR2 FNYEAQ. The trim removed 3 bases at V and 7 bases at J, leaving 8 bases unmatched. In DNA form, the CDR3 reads TGTGCCAGCAGCTTCGCAGGGGGAACGGGCGGGGAGCTGTTTTTT. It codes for CASSFAGGTGGELFF.

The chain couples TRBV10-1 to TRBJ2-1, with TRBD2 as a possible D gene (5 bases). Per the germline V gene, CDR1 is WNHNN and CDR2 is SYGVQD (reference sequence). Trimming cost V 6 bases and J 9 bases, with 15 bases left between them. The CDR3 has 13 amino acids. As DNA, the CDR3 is TGCGCCAGCAGCGCGGGCCAGCGAGGTGAGCAGTTCTTC. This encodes CASSAGQRGEQFF.

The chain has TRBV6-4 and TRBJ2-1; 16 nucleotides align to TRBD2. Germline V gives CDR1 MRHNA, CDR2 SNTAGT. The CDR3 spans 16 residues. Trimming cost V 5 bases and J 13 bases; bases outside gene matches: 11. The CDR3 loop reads CASSRGLAGGLSTQFF. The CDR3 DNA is TGTGCCAGCAGTCGGGGACTAGCGGGGGGGCTCTCCACTCAGTTCTTC.

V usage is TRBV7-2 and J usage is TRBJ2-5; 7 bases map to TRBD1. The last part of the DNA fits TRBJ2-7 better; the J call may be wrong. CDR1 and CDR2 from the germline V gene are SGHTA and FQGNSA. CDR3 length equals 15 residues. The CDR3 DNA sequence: TGTGCCAGCAGCTTAGAGACAGGGCTCCACTACGAGCAGTACTTC. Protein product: CASSLETGLHYEQYF.

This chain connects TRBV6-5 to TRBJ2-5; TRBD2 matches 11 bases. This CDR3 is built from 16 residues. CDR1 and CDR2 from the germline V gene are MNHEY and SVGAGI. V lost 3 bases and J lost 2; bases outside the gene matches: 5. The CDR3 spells CASSYQPSGGQETQYF. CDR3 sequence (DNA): TGTGCCAGCAGTTATCAGCCTAGCGGGGGGCAAGAGACCCAGTACTTC.

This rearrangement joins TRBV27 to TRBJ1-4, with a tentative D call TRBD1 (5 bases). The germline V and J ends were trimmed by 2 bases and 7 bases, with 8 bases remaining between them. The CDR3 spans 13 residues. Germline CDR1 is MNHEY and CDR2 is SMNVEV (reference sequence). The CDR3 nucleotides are TGTGCCAGCAGTTTAGTTAGGGGTGAAAAACTGTTTTTT. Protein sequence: CASSLVRGEKLFF.

This CDR3 is CASSFWGGNQPQHF. CDR3 DNA sequence: TGTGCCAGCAGTTTTTGGGGAGGCAATCAGCCCCAGCATTTT. The rearrangement joins TRBV7-8 to TRBJ1-5, with D unresolved. This CDR3 has 14 residues. CDR1 and CDR2 (germline): SGHVS, FQNEAQ. Trimming removed 6 bases from V and 2 bases from J, with 11 bases in between.

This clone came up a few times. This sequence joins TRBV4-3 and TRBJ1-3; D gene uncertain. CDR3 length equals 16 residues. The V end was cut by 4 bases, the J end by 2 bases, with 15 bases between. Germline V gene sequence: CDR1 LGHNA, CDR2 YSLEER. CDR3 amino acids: CASSPSRRGPGNTIYF. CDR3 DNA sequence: TGCGCCAGCAGCCCATCCCGTAGAGGCCCTGGAAACACCATATATTTT.

In DNA form, the CDR3 reads TGTGCCAGCAGTGTACTCCGAAACACCATATATTTT. Encoded protein: CASSVLRNTIYF. The V gene is TRBV6-1, the J gene TRBJ1-3; D not resolved. The CDR3 loop spans 12 amino acids. V was cut by 4 bases and J by 5 bases, with 6 bases left in between. CDR1 MNHNS and CDR2 SASEGT come from the germline V gene.

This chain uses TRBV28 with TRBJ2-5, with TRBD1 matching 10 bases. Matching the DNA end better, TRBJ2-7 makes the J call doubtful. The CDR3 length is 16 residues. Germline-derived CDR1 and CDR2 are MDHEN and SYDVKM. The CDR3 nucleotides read TGTGCCAGCAGTAGCCCCGGGACAGGGGTTTTATACGAGCAGTACTTC. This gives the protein CASSSPGTGVLYEQYF.

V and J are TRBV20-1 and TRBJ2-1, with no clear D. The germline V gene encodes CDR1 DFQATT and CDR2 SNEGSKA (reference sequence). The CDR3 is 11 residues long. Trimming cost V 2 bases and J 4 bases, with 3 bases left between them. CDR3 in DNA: TGCAGTGCTAGACAATACAATGAGCAGTTCTTC. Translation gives CSARQYNEQFF.

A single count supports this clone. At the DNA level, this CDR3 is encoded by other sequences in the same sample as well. The CDR3 nucleotides are TGCGCCAGCAGCGAAGGTGGAGGGTCCTACGAGCAGTACTTC. Amino acid sequence: CASSEGGGSYEQYF. This chain joins TRBV4-3 and TRBJ2-7; D is perhaps TRBD2 (6 bases). Per germline, CDR1 LGHNA and CDR2 YSLEER. Trimming pared 5 bases from V and 1 base from J, leaving 12 bases between. The CDR3 contains 14 residues.

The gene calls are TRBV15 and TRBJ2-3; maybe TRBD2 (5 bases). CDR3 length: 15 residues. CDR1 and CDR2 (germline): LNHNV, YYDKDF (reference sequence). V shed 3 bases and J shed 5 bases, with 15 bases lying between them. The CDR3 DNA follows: TGTGCCACCAGCAGGTCGGTCACGGCGGGAGATACGCAGTATTTT. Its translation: CATSRSVTAGDTQYF.

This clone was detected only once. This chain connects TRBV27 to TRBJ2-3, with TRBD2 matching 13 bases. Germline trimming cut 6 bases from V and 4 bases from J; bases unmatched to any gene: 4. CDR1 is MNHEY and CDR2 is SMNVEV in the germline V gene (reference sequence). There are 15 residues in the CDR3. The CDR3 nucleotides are TGTGCCAGCAGATTACTAGCGGGAGGGTCAGATACGCAGTATTTT. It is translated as CASRLLAGGSDTQYF.